The T cell receptor beta chain described here comes from a study of shared clonotypes between healthy human individuals. The method was immunoSEQ multiplex PCR; TCRdb's version includes in-frame clones alone and lacks a portion of them. This table has more than 850,000 clones, 75% to 80% appearing once. This CDR3 region has 14 residues. Germline trimming cut 0 bases from V and 5 bases from J; bases unmatched to any gene: 4. CDR1 and CDR2 (germline): GTSNPN, SVGIG (reference sequence). At least ten counts were recorded for this clone. Other DNA variants within this sample encode the same CDR3. The sample taken for sequencing was memory CD4+ T cells from PBMCs. The subset was: CD45RA-negative fraction. This chain uses TRBV30 with TRBJ1-1; TRBD1 matches 9 bases. This TCR was sampled from a man aged 18 to 29 in good health. Some clones in this sample may be carry-over from other donors' samples. For the CDR3, the DNA is TGTGCCTGGAGTGTCACAGGGGGCGGTACTGAAGCTTTCTTT. Translation: CAWSVTGGGTEAFF.